This TCR beta chain emerged from a study of T cells in pancreatic ductal adenocarcinoma (dated by TCRdb to the late 2010s). At the level of the whole study: The work assessed suppressive cells as well as CD8+ T cells infiltrating resected pancreatic ductal adenocarcinoma, measuring their numbers, locations, and properties, in order to shed light on the adaptive T-cell response that occurs naturally. General study outcomes and caveats: Because inoperable disease is present at presentation in most pancreatic cancer patients, the resected cohort was biased toward the minority with early-stage disease. There was no significant difference in T-cell clonality between tumor and blood, where mean clonality was around 0.1 for tumors and approximately 0.07 for blood. Compared with tumor samples, blood samples had more total productive templates and roughly 8-fold more unique clonotypes. Comparisons of clonality between tumor and blood may be biased toward lower diversity because tumors are enriched in CD45RO+ effector T cells rather than naive T cells.

This clone has just a few counts. It lacks a known antigen. No base quality values were provided; no much bigger clone lies one nucleotide off. The germline V gene encodes CDR1 GTSNPN and CDR2 SVGIG (reference sequence). Trimming at the junction amounts to 0 bases on V and 5 bases on J, and the germline ends lie 15 bases apart. The CDR3, from cysteine to phenylalanine, totals 15 residues. The CDR3 DNA has 45 bases and is translated from base 1. TCR beta CDR3 regions were amplified from genomic DNA using the immunoSEQ hsTCRB kit. High-throughput TRB CDR3 sequencing was performed on an Illumina HiSeq system. As for the authors' bioinformatics: Sequencing reads were analyzed with the immunoSEQ software, and nonproductive sequences with premature stops or frame-shifts were excluded. Clonality of the repertoire was calculated as one minus Shannon entropy normalized by log2 of the number of unique productive sequences. As stored in TCRdb, this immuneACCESS dataset retains in-frame rearrangements with V and J assigned. A fraction of the clones does not appear; measured against another copy, unresolved V genes explain less than half of the discrepancy, and the remainder lacks a known reason. That table gives V, J and clone size, and the DNA gave D and trimming. The sample data list more than 8,500 clones, and about 61% of these were observed just once. The ten largest clones add up to around 30% of the sample.

The pancreatic ductal adenocarcinoma patients who were selected had gone through surgery without receiving any neoadjuvant therapy. Resected tumor tissue was collected immediately after surgery into ice-cold media and a portion was flash frozen for DNA and RNA. Using the DNeasy Blood and Tissue Kit along with Proteinase K and RNase treatment, genomic DNA was extracted from over 5 PBMC specimens and roughly 10 flash-frozen tumor specimens. The TCR sequence derives from a human donor with pancreatic ductal adenocarcinoma. Sequenced input: pancreatic tumor tissue. The chain uses TRBV30 and TRBJ2-3, with TRBD2 tentatively as D gene (6 bases match). The CDR3 region reads CAWSVGGKGGDTQYF. The DNA sequence is TGTGCCTGGAGTGTCGGCGGGAAGGGTGGAGATACGCAGTATTTT.